Included here is one TCR beta chain sequence, with context. In the original processing: Estimated nucleated cell counts came from reference gene primer amplification. Generated by immunoSEQ multiplex PCR, the TCRdb table keeps only in-frame clones and is missing some. V, J and clone size were drawn from that table, and D and trimming were deduced from the DNA. The table records around 270,000 clones, about 85% of them present only once. This specimen belongs to a study of blood T cell repertoires in COVID-19. Study at large: Material from acute and convalescent COVID-19 was sourced from the United States, Italy and Spain. T cells, B-cell-depleted T cells, or PBMCs provided the cDNA or gDNA that served as material.

This CDR3 comprises 15 residues. J was trimmed by 3 bases and V by 5 bases; bases with no gene match: 9. The germline CDR1 and CDR2 sequences are SGHNT and YYREEE (reference sequence). This sequence joins TRBV5-4 and TRBJ2-7; 9 bases are a match to TRBD1. Material: peripheral blood. The sequence was collected from a man in his sixties who had recovered from COVID-19. This CDR3 reads CASRPHGQGNYEQYF. Written as DNA, the CDR3 is TGTGCCAGCAGACCACACGGACAGGGGAACTACGAGCAGTACTTC.